This section outlines one T cell receptor (beta chain) sequence together with its context. Its antigen remains unknown. Data came from immunoSEQ multiplex PCR; TCRdb stores just in-frame clones and leaves some out. This table has 100,000 to 150,000 clones, approximately 95% appearing once. CDR3 length: 12 amino acids. V lost 4 bases, J lost 14 bases, and 8 bases stayed unmatched. Germline values: CDR1 MDHEN, CDR2 SYDVKM. The data originate from a study of cytomegalovirus exposure and HLA in healthy donors. Notes on the study in general: In vitro experiments confirmed that three CMV-associated chains were specific for CMV antigens. Cytomegalovirus-associated status was assigned to roughly 160 TCR beta chains.

The donors were in the roughly 110-subject validation cohort; that cohort was separate from the roughly 730-subject first cohort. The clonotype was recovered from a man aged 18 to 30 in good health and CMV-seronegative. The chain has TRBV28 and TRBJ1-5, with TRBD1 matching over 7 bases. The sample comprised PBMCs. The CDR3 is CASSSIRGMEHF. The CDR3 nucleotides are TGTGCCAGCAGTTCTATCAGGGGGATGGAGCATTTT.